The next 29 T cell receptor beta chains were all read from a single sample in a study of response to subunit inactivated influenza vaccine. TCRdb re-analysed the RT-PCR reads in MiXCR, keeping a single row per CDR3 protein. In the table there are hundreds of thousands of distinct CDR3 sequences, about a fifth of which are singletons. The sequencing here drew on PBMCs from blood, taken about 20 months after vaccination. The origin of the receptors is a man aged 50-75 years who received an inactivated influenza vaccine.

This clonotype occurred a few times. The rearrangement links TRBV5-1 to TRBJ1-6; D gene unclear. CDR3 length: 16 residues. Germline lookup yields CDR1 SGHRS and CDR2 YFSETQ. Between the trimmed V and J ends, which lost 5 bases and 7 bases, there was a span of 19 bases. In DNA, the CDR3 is TGCGCCAGCAGAAGTTGGGTGGAGGGTCCGAATTCACCCCTCCACTTT. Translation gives CASRSWVEGPNSPLHF.

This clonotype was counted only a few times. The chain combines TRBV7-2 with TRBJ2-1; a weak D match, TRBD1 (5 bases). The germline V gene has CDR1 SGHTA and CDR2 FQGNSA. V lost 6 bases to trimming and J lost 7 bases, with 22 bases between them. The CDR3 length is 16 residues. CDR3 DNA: TGTGCCAGCAGTTCCGCCCTATTTTGGACACCAAATGAGCAGTTCTTC. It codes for CASSSALFWTPNEQFF.

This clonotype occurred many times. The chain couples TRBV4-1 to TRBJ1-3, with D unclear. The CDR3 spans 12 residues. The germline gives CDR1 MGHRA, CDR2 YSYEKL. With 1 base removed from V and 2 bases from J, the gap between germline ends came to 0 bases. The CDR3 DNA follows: TGCGCCAGCAGCCAAGCTGGAAACACCATATATTTT. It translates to CASSQAGNTIYF.

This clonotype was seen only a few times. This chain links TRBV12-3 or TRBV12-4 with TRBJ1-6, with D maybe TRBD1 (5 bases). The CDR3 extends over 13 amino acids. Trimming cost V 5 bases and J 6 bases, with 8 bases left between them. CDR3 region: CASSGDSNSPLHF. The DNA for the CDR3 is TGTGCCAGCAGTGGAGACAGTAATTCACCCCTCCACTTT.

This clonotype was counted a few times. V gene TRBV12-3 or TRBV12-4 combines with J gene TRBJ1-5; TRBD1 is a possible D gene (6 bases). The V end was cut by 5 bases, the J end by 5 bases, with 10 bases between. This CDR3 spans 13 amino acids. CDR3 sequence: CASSTNRDQPQHF. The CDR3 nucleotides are TGTGCCAGCAGTACCAACAGGGATCAGCCCCAGCATTTT.

CDR3 residues: CASSQLVALTGELFF. CDR3 nucleotides: TGCGCCAGCAGCCAACTCGTCGCCCTCACCGGGGAGCTGTTTTTT. The rearrangement uses TRBV4-1 and TRBJ2-2; D remains ambiguous. The germline V gene has CDR1 MGHRA and CDR2 YSYEKL. The CDR3 runs 15 residues. Trimming took 2 bases from V and 4 from J, leaving 11 bases between them.

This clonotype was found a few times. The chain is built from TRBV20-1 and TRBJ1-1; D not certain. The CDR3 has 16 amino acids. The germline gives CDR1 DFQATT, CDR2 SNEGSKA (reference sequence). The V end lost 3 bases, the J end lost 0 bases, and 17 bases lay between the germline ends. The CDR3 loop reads CSARIGTYYMNTEAFF. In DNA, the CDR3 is TGCAGTGCTAGGATAGGAACATATTACATGAACACTGAAGCTTTCTTT.

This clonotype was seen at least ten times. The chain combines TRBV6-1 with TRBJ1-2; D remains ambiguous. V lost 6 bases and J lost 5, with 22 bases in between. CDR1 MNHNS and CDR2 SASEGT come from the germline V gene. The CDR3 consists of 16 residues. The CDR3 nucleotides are TGTGCCAGCAGCCCTCGAGAGGGCGGACCAACTTATGGCTACACCTTC. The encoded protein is CASSPREGGPTYGYTF.

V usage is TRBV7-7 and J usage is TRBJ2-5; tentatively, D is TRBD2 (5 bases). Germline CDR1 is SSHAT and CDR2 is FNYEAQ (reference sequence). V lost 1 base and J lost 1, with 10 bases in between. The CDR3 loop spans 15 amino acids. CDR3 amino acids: CASSLGSGPQETQYF. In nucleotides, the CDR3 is TGTGCCAGCAGCTTAGGGAGCGGCCCCCAAGAGACCCAGTACTTC.

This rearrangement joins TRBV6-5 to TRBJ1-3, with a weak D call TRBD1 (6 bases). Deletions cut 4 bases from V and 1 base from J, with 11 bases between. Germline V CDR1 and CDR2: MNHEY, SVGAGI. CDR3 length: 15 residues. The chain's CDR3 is CASSFEGGSGNTIYF. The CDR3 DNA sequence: TGTGCCAGCAGTTTCGAAGGGGGGTCTGGAAACACCATATATTTT.

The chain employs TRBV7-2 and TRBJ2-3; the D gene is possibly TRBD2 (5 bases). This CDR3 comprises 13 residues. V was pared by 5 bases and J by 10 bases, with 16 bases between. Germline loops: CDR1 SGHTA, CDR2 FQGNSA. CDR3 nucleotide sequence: TGTGCCAGCAGCCGGACGGGGAAGGATGCGCAGTATTTT. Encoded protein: CASSRTGKDAQYF.

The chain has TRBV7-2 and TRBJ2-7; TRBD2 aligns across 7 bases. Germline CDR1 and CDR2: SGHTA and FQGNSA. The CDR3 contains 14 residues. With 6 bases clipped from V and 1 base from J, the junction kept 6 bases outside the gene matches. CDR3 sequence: CASSSGPQSYEQYF. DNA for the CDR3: TGTGCCAGCAGTAGCGGGCCCCAGTCCTACGAGCAGTACTTC.

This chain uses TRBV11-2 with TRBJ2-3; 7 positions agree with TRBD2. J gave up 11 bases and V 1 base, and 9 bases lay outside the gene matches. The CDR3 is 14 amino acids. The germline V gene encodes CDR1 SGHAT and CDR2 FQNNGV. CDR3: CASSLVRSAGVQYF. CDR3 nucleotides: TGTGCCAGCAGCTTAGTAAGGTCGGCGGGGGTGCAGTATTTT.

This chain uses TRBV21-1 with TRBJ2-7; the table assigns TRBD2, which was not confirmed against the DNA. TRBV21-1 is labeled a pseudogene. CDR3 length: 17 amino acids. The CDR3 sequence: CASSKNMGPQVSYEQYF. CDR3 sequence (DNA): TGTGCCAGCAGCAAAAACATGGGACCGCAAGTTTCCTACGAGCAGTACTTC.

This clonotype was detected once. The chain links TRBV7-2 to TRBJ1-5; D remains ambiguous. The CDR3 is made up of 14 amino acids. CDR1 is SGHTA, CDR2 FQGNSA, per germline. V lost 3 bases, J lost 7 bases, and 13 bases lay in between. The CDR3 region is CASSFFSGNQPQHF. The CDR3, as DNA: TGTGCCAGCAGCTTCTTTTCGGGAAACCAGCCCCAGCATTTT.

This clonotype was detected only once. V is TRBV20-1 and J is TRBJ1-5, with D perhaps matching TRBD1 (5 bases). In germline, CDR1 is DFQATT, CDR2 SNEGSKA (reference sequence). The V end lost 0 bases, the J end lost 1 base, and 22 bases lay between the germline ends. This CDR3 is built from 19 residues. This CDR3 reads CSARDGKGRWGKSNQPQHF. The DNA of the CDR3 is TGCAGTGCTAGAGATGGAAAGGGGCGGTGGGGTAAGAGCAATCAGCCCCAGCATTTT.

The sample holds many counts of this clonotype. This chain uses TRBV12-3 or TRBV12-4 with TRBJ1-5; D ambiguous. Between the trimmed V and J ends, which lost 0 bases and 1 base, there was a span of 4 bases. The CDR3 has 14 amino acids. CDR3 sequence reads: CASSLAGSNQPQHF. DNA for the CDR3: TGTGCCAGCAGTTTAGCAGGAAGCAATCAGCCCCAGCATTTT.

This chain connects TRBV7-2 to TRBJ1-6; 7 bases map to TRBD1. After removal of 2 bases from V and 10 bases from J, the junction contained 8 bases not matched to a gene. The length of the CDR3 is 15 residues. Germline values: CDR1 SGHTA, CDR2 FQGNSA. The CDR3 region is CASSLRQGFESPLHF. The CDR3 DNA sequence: TGTGCCAGCAGCTTAAGACAGGGTTTCGAGTCACCCCTCCACTTT.

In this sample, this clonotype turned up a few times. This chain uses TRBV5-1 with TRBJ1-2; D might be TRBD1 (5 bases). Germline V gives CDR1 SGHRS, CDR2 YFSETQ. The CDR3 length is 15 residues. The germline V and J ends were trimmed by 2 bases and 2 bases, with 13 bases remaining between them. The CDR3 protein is CASSLGPRENYGYTF. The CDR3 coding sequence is TGCGCCAGCAGCTTAGGCCCCAGGGAGAACTATGGCTACACCTTC.

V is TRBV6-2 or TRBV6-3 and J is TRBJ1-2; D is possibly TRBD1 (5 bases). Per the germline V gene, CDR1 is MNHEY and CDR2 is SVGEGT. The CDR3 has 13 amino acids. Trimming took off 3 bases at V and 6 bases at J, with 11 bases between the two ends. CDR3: CASSYQGTNGYTF. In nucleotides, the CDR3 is TGTGCCAGCAGTTATCAGGGAACAAATGGCTACACCTTC.

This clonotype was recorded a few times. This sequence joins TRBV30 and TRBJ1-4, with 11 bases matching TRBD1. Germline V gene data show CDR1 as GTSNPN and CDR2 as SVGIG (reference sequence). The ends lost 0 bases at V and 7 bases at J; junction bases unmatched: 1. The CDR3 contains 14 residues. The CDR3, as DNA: TGTGCCTGGAGTGTAGGACAGGGGGCTGAAAAACTGTTTTTT. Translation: CAWSVGQGAEKLFF.

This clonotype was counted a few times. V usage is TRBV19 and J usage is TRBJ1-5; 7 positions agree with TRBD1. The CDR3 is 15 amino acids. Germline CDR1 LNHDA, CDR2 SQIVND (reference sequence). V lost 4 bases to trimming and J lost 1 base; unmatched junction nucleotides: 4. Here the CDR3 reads CASSSQTGSNQPQHF. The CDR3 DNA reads TGTGCCAGTAGTAGCCAGACAGGGAGCAATCAGCCCCAGCATTTT. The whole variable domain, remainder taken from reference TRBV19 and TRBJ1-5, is DGGITQSPKYLFRKEGQNVTLSCEQNLNHDAMYWYRQDPGQGLRLIYYSQIVNDFQKGDIAEGYSVSREKKESFPLTVTSAQKNPTAFYLCASSSQTGSNQPQHFGDGTRLSIL.

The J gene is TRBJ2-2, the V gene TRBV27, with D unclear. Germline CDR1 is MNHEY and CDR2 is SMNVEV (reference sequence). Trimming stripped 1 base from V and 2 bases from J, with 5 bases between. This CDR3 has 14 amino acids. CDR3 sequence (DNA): TGTGCCAGCAGTTTATGGCTTAACACCGGGGAGCTGTTTTTT. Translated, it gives CASSLWLNTGELFF.

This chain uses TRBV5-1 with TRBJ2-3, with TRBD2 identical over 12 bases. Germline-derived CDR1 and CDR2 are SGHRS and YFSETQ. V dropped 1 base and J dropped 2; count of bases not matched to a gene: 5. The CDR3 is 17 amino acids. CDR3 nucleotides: TGCGCCAGCAGCTTGCGGACTAGCGGGAAGTACACAGATACGCAGTATTTT. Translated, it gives CASSLRTSGKYTDTQYF.

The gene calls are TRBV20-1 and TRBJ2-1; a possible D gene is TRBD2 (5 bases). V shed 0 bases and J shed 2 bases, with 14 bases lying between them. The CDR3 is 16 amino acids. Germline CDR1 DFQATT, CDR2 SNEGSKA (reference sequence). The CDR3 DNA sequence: TGCAGTGCTAGAGATAAAGCGCCGAGGGCCTACAATGAGCAGTTCTTC. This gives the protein CSARDKAPRAYNEQFF.

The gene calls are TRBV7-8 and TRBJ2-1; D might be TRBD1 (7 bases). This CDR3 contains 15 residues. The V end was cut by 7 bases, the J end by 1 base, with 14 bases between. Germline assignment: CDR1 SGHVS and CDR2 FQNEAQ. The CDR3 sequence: CASKSGGQSYNEQFF. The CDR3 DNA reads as TGTGCCAGCAAATCCGGGGGACAGTCCTACAATGAGCAGTTCTTC.

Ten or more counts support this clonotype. Written as DNA, the CDR3 is TGTGCCAGCAGCTTGGAACCAACCGGCACTGAAGCTTTCTTT. Residues: CASSLEPTGTEAFF. The chain couples TRBV5-5 to TRBJ1-1; the D is unclear. V lost 0 bases and J lost 4, with 10 bases in between. This CDR3 region has 14 residues. Germline V gene lookup returns CDR1 SGHKS and CDR2 YYEKEE (reference sequence).

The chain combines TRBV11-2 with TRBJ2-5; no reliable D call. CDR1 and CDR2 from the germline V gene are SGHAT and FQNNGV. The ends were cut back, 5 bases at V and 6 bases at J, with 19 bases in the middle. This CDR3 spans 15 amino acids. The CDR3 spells CASSMTGGRAQTQYF. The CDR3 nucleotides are TGTGCCAGCAGCATGACTGGTGGAAGAGCCCAGACCCAGTACTTC. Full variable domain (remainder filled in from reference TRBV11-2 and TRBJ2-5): EAGVAQSPRYKIIEKRQSVAFWCNPISGHATLYWYQQILGQGPKLLIQFQNNGVVDDSQLPKDRFSAERLKGVDSTLKIQPAKLEDSAVYLCASSMTGGRAQTQYFGPGTRLLVL.

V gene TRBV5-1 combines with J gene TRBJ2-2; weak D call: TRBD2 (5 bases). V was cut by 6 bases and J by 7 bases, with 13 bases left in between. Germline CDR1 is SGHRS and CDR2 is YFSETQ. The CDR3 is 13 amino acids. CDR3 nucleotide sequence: TGCGCCAGCAACCTAGACGAGGGCGGGGAGCTGTTTTTT. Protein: CASNLDEGGELFF.